This entry concerns a single T cell receptor (beta chain). What antigen it recognizes has not been identified. No base quality information exists; no much larger clone differs at one position. The sample belongs to a study of graft-versus-host responses after intestinal transplantation listed by TCRdb under 2021. About the full investigation: The transplants that recipients received were multivisceral, liver-intestinal, or isolated intestinal. A cohort of roughly 25 intestinal transplant recipients, including one retransplant, was enrolled, and 3 patients lacking pretransplant specimens were excluded. Donor T cell macrochimerism was defined as a peak of at least 4% donor T cells among recipient peripheral blood mononuclear cells. Instead of going to the commercial service, samples from a few later patients were sequenced in-house on an Illumina MiSeq and processed with MiXCR. Anti-thymocyte globulin induction was given to all recipients, followed by maintenance tacrolimus and steroids for approximately three years. To identify alloreactive clones, pre-transplant mixed lymphocyte reaction products were sequenced and compared with unstimulated pre-transplant donor and recipient T cells. After intestinal transplantation, graft-versus-host and host-versus-graft alloreactive T cell clones in the graft, circulation and bone marrow were tracked using bulk TCR-beta CDR3 sequencing.

The library relied on the immunoSEQ multiplex PCR assay. Adaptive Biotechnologies carried out high-throughput TCR-beta CDR3 sequencing of genomic DNA for most patients. The published analysis was carried out like this. TCR sequencing data for 15 to 20 patients were retrieved from Adaptive's ImmunoSEQ software; three other patients were processed with MiXCR and VDJtools. CDR3 nucleotide sequences shared between donor and recipient were removed because the origin of such sequences could not be assigned. To count as alloreactive, a clone needed at least 2-fold expansion over unstimulated cells and a minimum CFSE-low frequency of 0.002% (template counts) or 0.001% (read counts). A clone was considered mappable if detected in the sequenced pre-transplant spleen, lymph node, or MLR CFSE-low populations of the donor or recipient. The cumulative frequency of alloreactive clones was calculated as a percentage of all sequences, weighted by copy number. Drawn from immuneACCESS, this table holds only the in-frame rearrangements with V and J called that TCRdb kept. Clones are partly lost; checked studies trace under half to an unresolved V gene and leave the rest unexplained. Clone size and the V and J calls come from that table; the DNA yielded D and trimming. The sample yields 15,000 to 25,000 clones; approximately 72% were counted once. Around 8.2% of the sample is held by the ten biggest clonotypes.

Paper-wide results and their limitations: Patients with donor T cell macrochimerism had high GvH to HvG T cell clonal ratios in their allografts. GvH clones were found in recipient bone marrow, and some of the GvH clones appeared earlier in ileal mucosa or blood, which is consistent with an intestinal mucosal origin. The conclusions were limited by the relatively low number and heterogeneity of the intestinal transplant patients. Early after transplant, peak levels of circulating GvH clones were found to be associated with declines in HvG clones.

V is reduced by 6 bases and J by 3 bases, leaving a spacing of 17 bases between them. CDR3 length: 15 amino acids, cysteine to phenylalanine. Left in the record is the CDR3 DNA by itself, 45 bases read in frame from the first base. CDR1 and CDR2 are drawn from the germline V gene: LGHNA, YNFKEQ. To isolate intraepithelial and lamina propria lymphocytes from graft specimens, dithiothreitol, EDTA incubations and collagenase D digestion were used. Bulk TCR-beta sequencing was performed on serial intestinal graft biopsy specimens collected as late as 600 days after transplant. The receptor comes from a human patient who received an intestinal transplant, so some T cells may come from the graft donor. Here the sequenced sample was ileum tissue, taken roughly 3 weeks after intestinal transplant. The sequence is built from TRBV4-2 and TRBJ1-1; the D gene is perhaps TRBD1, on 6 matching bases. The nucleotides read TGTGCCAGCAGTACAACAGGGAAGGGGCACACTGAAGCTTTCTTT. This translates into CASSTTGKGHTEAFF.